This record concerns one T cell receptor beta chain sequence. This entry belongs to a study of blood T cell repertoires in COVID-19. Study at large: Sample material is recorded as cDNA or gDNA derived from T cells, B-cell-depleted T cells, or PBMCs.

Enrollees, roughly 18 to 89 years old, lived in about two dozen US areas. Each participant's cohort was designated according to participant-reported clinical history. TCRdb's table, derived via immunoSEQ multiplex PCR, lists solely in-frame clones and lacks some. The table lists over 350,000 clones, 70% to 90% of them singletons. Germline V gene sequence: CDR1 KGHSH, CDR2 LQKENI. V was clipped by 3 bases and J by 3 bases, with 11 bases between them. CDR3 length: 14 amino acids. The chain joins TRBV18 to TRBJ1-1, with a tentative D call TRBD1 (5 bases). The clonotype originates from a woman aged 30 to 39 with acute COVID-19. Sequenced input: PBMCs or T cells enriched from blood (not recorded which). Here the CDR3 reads CASSPIGGYTEAFF. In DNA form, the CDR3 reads TGTGCCAGCTCACCGATCGGGGGTTACACTGAAGCTTTCTTT. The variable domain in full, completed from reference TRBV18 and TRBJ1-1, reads NAGVMQNPRHLVRRRGQEARLRCSPMKGHSHVYWYRQLPEEGLKFMVYLQKENIIDESGMPKERFSAEFPKEGPSILRIQQVVRGDSAAYFCASSPIGGYTEAFFGQGTRLTVV.